A selection of T cell receptor beta chains follows, all from one sample in a study of blood T cell repertoires in COVID-19. The assay was immunoSEQ multiplex PCR, and TCRdb's table has in-frame clones only and misses some. This sample has about 170,000 clones, with around 80% found just once. Sequenced material: PBMCs or T cells enriched from blood (not recorded which). Receptors were obtained from a woman aged 70-85 years in a cohort exposed to, infected with or recovered from COVID-19 (not recorded which). The CDR3 runs from the conserved cysteine through the conserved F or W.

J gene	V gene	CDR3 protein
TRBJ1-6	TRBV5-1	CASSLDTGGNSPLHF
TRBJ2-2	TRBV5-1	CASSFRRDSNTGELFF
TRBJ1-2	TRBV6-5	CASKPDREFFGYTF
TRBJ2-2	TRBV5-1	CASSLVSGRATGELFF
TRBJ1-2	TRBV9	CASSVGGANYGYTF
TRBJ2-1	TRBV11-1	CASSPDLSSVGEQFF
TRBJ2-3	TRBV11-1	CASSSRAGVVADTQYF
TRBJ1-1	TRBV12-3/TRBV12-4	CASRLGQNTEAFF
TRBJ2-2	TRBV7-9	CASSSGSGSHTGELFF
TRBJ1-1	TRBV10-3	CAINSRDRGSTEAFF
TRBJ2-3	TRBV9	CASSVGASGPTDTQYF
TRBJ1-2	TRBV5-6	CASSLWDREVGGYTF
TRBJ2-6	TRBV29-1	CSAIDRASGANVLTF
TRBJ1-4	TRBV7-6	CASSLYRGVSEKLFF
TRBJ2-1	TRBV4-1	CASSQAGGLAGYNEQFF
TRBJ1-3	TRBV19	CASSVGGTSGNTIYF
TRBJ2-7	TRBV7-9	CASSPAVGYEQYF
TRBJ2-1	TRBV5-1	CASSIGTSGRARFNEQFF
TRBJ1-5	TRBV27	CASSFGRGQPQHF
TRBJ2-7	TRBV4-1	CASSPGQSSYEQYF
TRBJ2-7	TRBV11-3	CASILHGRGQGTEEQYF
TRBJ2-1	TRBV28	CASSSGDTKYNEQFF
TRBJ1-6	TRBV2	CASSPGTANSPLHF
TRBJ1-1	TRBV6-5	CASGRGGEAFF
TRBJ2-3	TRBV29-1	CSASGTGVDTQYF
TRBJ1-2	TRBV18	CASSPISQGTSYGYTF
TRBJ2-7	TRBV5-4	CASSYRGVYEQYF
TRBJ2-1	TRBV18	CASSRGLAGGNEQFF
TRBJ1-1	TRBV4-1	CASSQDLSGWRVFF
TRBJ2-1	TRBV15	CATSRRTGEQFF
TRBJ1-2	TRBV7-9	CASSLARQVFGYTF
TRBJ1-5	TRBV18	CASSGGGDQPQHF
TRBJ2-1	TRBV24-1	CATGLSGLAGLSSYNEQFF
TRBJ2-1	TRBV7-3	CASSVLGAEQFF
TRBJ2-5	TRBV24-1	CAIQASGRRETQYF
TRBJ2-5	TRBV7-9	CASSFGAGWGTQYF
TRBJ2-1	TRBV6-5	CAGTPSANSYNEQFF
TRBJ1-1	TRBV7-8	CASSLVRGSTEAFF
TRBJ2-1	TRBV2	CASSDQNEQFF
TRBJ1-1	TRBV19	CASSIDLRGTEAFF
TRBJ2-7	TRBV21-1	CASSKGNMAGRYSYEQYF
TRBJ1-1	TRBV24-1	CATSSGGTNEAFF
TRBJ2-7	TRBV4-3	CASSQGRAAHYEQYF
TRBJ2-2	TRBV5-4	CASSPTGGNAGELFF
TRBJ1-1	TRBV7-3	CASSLTGQDGAEAFF
TRBJ1-2	TRBV4-2	CASSQEVYNGYTF
TRBJ2-5	TRBV12-3/TRBV12-4	CASSRNGGETQYF
TRBJ2-2	TRBV10-2	CASSPLQTSGTPNTGELFF
TRBJ2-1	TRBV19	CASSTAGGPYNEQFF